Presented here are 2 T cell receptor beta chains from one specimen sequenced in a study of graft-versus-host responses after intestinal transplantation. Antigen specificity for these receptors is unknown. Assay used: immunoSEQ multiplex PCR; TCRdb lists only in-frame clones, some missing. Of approximately 92,000 clones listed, around 90% are singletons. Sequenced here: unstimulated CD8+ T cells sorted from spleen or lymph node cells, sampled before intestinal transplant. These receptors were taken from a human donor who received an intestinal transplant.

J is TRBJ2-5 and V is TRBV9; tentatively, D is TRBD1 (5 bases). CDR3 size: 15 residues. Germline V gene lookup returns CDR1 SGDLS and CDR2 YYNGEE. Trimming removed 3 bases from V and 2 bases from J, with 14 bases in between. CDR3 amino acids: CASSAWGAEQETQYF. CDR3 coding DNA: TGTGCCAGCAGCGCCTGGGGCGCCGAGCAAGAGACCCAGTACTTC.

The gene calls are TRBV5-1 and TRBJ2-1, with TRBD1 identical over 12 bases. Germline CDR1 SGHRS, CDR2 YFSETQ. Trimming at V came to 4 bases and at J to 8 bases, leaving 7 bases not matched to a gene. The CDR3 totals 15 residues. This CDR3 is CASSRAGTGGDEQFF. The CDR3 region has the DNA TGCGCCAGCAGCCGTGCAGGGACAGGGGGCGATGAGCAGTTCTTC.